Relative to its sample, the clone carrying this TCR beta chain is medium-sized (0.01 to 0.1%). This entry comes from a study of T-cell reconstitution after alpha-beta-depleted transplantation in children. V dropped 7 bases and J dropped 3 bases, with 9 bases sitting between them. Germline assignment: CDR1 DFQATT and CDR2 SNEGSKA (reference sequence). The CDR3 totals 11 residues. Preparing the TCRbeta library involved the use of unique molecular identifiers. TCRdb analysed the PCR reads with MiXCR anew, one entry per CDR3 protein. The data contain fewer than 20,000 distinct CDR3 sequences, roughly 5.3% of them seen just once; the ten biggest clones take up roughly 6.7%.

This sequence joins TRBV20-1 and TRBJ1-1; D gene unclear. The receptor's source is a boy between 10 and 17 years old with acute lymphoblastic leukemia, due to receive a stem cell transplant. This sample comprised PBMCs, obtained before TCRalphabeta/CD19-depleted stem cell transplant. CDR3 bases: TGCAGTGTAACGAGGCACACTGAAGCTTTCTTT. This codes for CSVTRHTEAFF.